These 20 T cell receptor beta chains share one sample of origin, sequenced in a study of T cells in Graves' hyperthyroidism and ophthalmopathy. Amplification of TCR beta CDR3 regions was performed using RNA transcripts as template. First-round RT-PCR targeting the TCR CDR3 was performed with the HTBI primer set. MiXCR, applied by TCRdb to the multiplex PCR reads, yields one record per CDR3 protein. Of about 410,000 distinct CDR3 sequences listed, over 12% were seen once; the top ten hold less than 15%. Sequencing was performed on blood. The receptors shown here come from a man between 18 and 35 years old with Graves' ophthalmopathy.

This clonotype was detected a few times. The chain uses TRBV5-1 and TRBJ1-2, with TRBD1 matching over 7 bases. This CDR3 comprises 15 residues. CDR1 and CDR2 from the germline V gene are SGHRS and YFSETQ. Trimming removed 0 bases from V and 10 bases from J; junction bases left unmatched: 12. CDR3 coding DNA: TGCGCCAGCAGCTTGGACAGGGGCGCTGGGGGGATCTACACCTTC. Protein: CASSLDRGAGGIYTF.

This clonotype occurred many times. This chain connects TRBV3-1 to TRBJ1-2; D ambiguous. This CDR3 region has 15 residues. Looked up from germline, CDR1 is LGHDT and CDR2 is YNNKEL (reference sequence). The V end lost 1 base, the J end lost 2 bases, and 11 bases lay between the germline ends. Written as DNA, the CDR3 is TGTGCCAGCAGCCAAGTGCCAGACCCCAACTATGGCTACACCTTC. It is translated as CASSQVPDPNYGYTF.

The CDR3 DNA reads TGTGCCAGTTCACCGGGTCCATGGGCAGATACGCAGTATTTT. Amino acids: CASSPGPWADTQYF. The chain combines TRBV7-9 with TRBJ2-3; D is ambiguous. The CDR3 runs to 14 residues. Trimming cost V 9 bases and J 4 bases, with 17 bases left between them. The germline gives CDR1 SEHNR, CDR2 FQNEAQ (reference sequence).

The table lists this clonotype with many counts. The rearrangement joins TRBV5-5 to TRBJ1-5; TRBD1 aligns across 7 bases. Germline CDR1 and CDR2: SGHKS and YYEKEE (reference sequence). The CDR3 length is 16 residues. J was trimmed by 1 base and V by 0 bases; bases with no gene match: 4. CDR3 in amino acids: CASSLEGAPSNQPQHF. The DNA of the CDR3 is TGTGCCAGCAGCTTGGAGGGGGCTCCGAGCAATCAGCCCCAGCATTTT.

This clonotype was counted a few times. The chain combines TRBV27 with TRBJ2-7; D perhaps matches TRBD2 (6 bases). This CDR3 has 13 residues. V was cut by 2 bases and J by 5 bases, with 10 bases left in between. CDR1 MNHEY and CDR2 SMNVEV come from the germline V gene (reference sequence). As DNA, the CDR3 is TGTGCCAGCAGTTTAGCGGGACCCAACGAGCAGTACTTC. Its translation: CASSLAGPNEQYF.

Ten or more counts support this clonotype. V gene TRBV7-8 combines with J gene TRBJ1-1; D call uncertain. The germline V and J ends were trimmed by 5 bases and 3 bases, with 10 bases remaining between them. Looked up from germline, CDR1 is SGHVS and CDR2 is FQNEAQ. This CDR3 contains 13 residues. This chain's CDR3 is CASSLKWDTEAFF. The DNA for the CDR3 is TGTGCCAGCAGCCTCAAATGGGACACTGAAGCTTTCTTT.

In its sample, this clonotype was seen many times. The gene calls are TRBV12-3 or TRBV12-4 and TRBJ2-7; D is ambiguous. CDR3 length equals 11 residues. The V and J ends lost 5 bases and 3 bases respectively, with 5 bases between them. The CDR3 protein is CASSPRYEQYF. The CDR3, as DNA: TGTGCCAGCAGTCCCCGCTACGAGCAGTACTTC.

This clonotype was recorded at least ten times. The V gene is TRBV10-3, the J gene TRBJ2-5; D is unclear. Germline V gives CDR1 ENHRY, CDR2 SYGVKD. The CDR3 sequence is 13 residues long. Trimming removed 2 bases from V and 1 base from J, with 5 bases in between. DNA of the CDR3: TGTGCCATCAGTGAGGGATTCCAAGAGACCCAGTACTTC. Amino acids: CAISEGFQETQYF.

The sample holds many counts of this clonotype. This chain connects TRBV11-3 to TRBJ1-1; D remains ambiguous. The CDR3 contains 15 residues. Germline values: CDR1 SGHNT, CDR2 YENEEA. V lost 4 bases to trimming and J lost 0 bases, with 12 bases between them. The CDR3: CASSYGRTMNTEAFF. CDR3 DNA sequence: TGTGCCAGCAGCTACGGACGGACCATGAACACTGAAGCTTTCTTT.

This clonotype was seen repeatedly, ten times or more. The chain joins TRBV24-1 to TRBJ2-1; the D is unclear. Trimming took 3 bases from V and 3 from J, leaving 14 bases between them. This CDR3 has 16 residues. Germline V gene lookup returns CDR1 KGHDR and CDR2 SFDVKD. Written as DNA, the CDR3 is TGTGCCACCAGTGATCCGCATGGGAATAACTACAATGAGCAGTTCTTC. This sequence encodes CATSDPHGNNYNEQFF.

This clonotype was seen ten or more times. The V call is TRBV3-1, the J call TRBJ1-2; D is undetermined. V shed 1 base and J shed 0 bases, with 6 bases lying between them. There are 14 residues in the CDR3. Germline CDR1 and CDR2: LGHDT and YNNKEL (reference sequence). Here the CDR3 DNA reads TGTGCCAGCAGCCAAGGGGGAGCTAACTATGGCTACACCTTC. Its protein product is CASSQGGANYGYTF.

This clonotype was seen many times. The germline gene is not matched at one end of the junction; a read error may be the cause. This sequence joins TRBV2 and TRBJ1-2; 11 bases are a match to TRBD1. This CDR3 region has 14 residues. Germline V CDR1 and CDR2: SNHLY, FYNNEI. This chain's CDR3 is CASSEGQGANGYTF. For the CDR3, the DNA is TGTGCCAGCAGCGAAGGACAGGGGGCAAATGGCTACACCTTC.

This clonotype was counted at least ten times. The chain joins TRBV18 to TRBJ2-7; 9 positions match TRBD2. Germline CDR1 reads KGHSH; CDR2 reads LQKENI. The CDR3 consists of 14 residues. Germline trimming cut 3 bases from V and 4 bases from J; bases unmatched to any gene: 4. CDR3 region: CASSPVAGEYEQYF. The CDR3 region has the DNA TGTGCCAGCTCACCGGTAGCGGGAGAGTACGAGCAGTACTTC.

There are many counts of this clonotype. The gene calls are TRBV7-8 and TRBJ2-3, with D perhaps TRBD2 (6 bases). The CDR3 consists of 16 residues. Trimming left V 4 bases short and J 3 bases short, with 17 bases between. The V gene's germline CDR1 is SGHVS and CDR2 FQNEAQ. The chain's CDR3 is CASSSRLGGSTDTQYF. The CDR3 DNA follows: TGTGCCAGCAGCTCTCGTCTGGGGGGTTCTACAGATACGCAGTATTTT. The complete variable domain, with remaining parts taken from reference TRBV7-8 and TRBJ2-3, reads GAGVSQSPRYKVAKRGQDVALRCDPISGHVSLFWYQQALGQGPEFLTYFQNEAQLDKSGLPSDRFFAERPEGSVSTLKIQRTQQEDSAVYLCASSSRLGGSTDTQYFGPGTRLTVL.

CDR3: CASSTHRGPGELFF. The CDR3 DNA follows: TGTGCCAGCAGCACCCACCGGGGGCCCGGGGAGCTGTTTTTT. The rearrangement joins TRBV5-5 to TRBJ2-2; tentatively, D is TRBD1 or TRBD2 (6 bases each). This CDR3 comprises 14 residues. Trimming took 4 bases from V and 6 from J, leaving 13 bases between them. CDR1 and CDR2 (germline): SGHKS, YYEKEE (reference sequence).

At least ten counts were recorded for this clonotype. V usage is TRBV29-1 and J usage is TRBJ1-1; possible D gene TRBD1, 6 bases. The germline V gene has CDR1 SQVTM and CDR2 ANQGSEA. Trimming shortened V by 6 bases and J by 0 bases, and 11 bases separated the two germline ends. This CDR3 contains 13 residues. This chain's CDR3 is CSVQTGMNTEAFF. The CDR3 nucleotides read TGCAGCGTACAAACAGGGATGAACACTGAAGCTTTCTTT.

This clonotype has more than one count but fewer than ten. The gene calls are TRBV5-5 and TRBJ2-4; no definite D call. Germline lookup yields CDR1 SGHKS and CDR2 YYEKEE (reference sequence). The CDR3 spans 11 residues. Trimming removed 2 bases from V and 9 bases from J, with 6 bases in between. CDR3 sequence reads: CASSFVVIQYF. The DNA of the CDR3 is TGTGCCAGCAGCTTCGTGGTCATTCAGTACTTC.

This clonotype was seen repeatedly, ten times or more. The V and J genes are TRBV20-1 and TRBJ2-5; D gene ambiguous. Per germline, CDR1 DFQATT and CDR2 SNEGSKA (reference sequence). The V and J ends lost 0 bases and 1 base respectively, with 12 bases between them. The CDR3 spans 15 residues. The CDR3 nucleotides are TGCAGTGCTAGAGATCAAGAGACCGCCCAAGAGACCCAGTACTTC. This gives the protein CSARDQETAQETQYF.

The CDR3 reads CSASGGVTEAFF. In nucleotides, the CDR3 is TGCAGTGCTAGTGGGGGGGTCACTGAAGCTTTCTTT. The rearrangement uses TRBV20-1 and TRBJ1-1, with D maybe TRBD1 (5 bases). Germline values: CDR1 DFQATT, CDR2 SNEGSKA (reference sequence). The V gene lost 3 bases and the J gene lost 4 bases, with 9 bases spanning the gap. The CDR3 is 12 amino acids.

With respect to this clonotype: A clone one base away is much larger, so this may be a read error. This likely comes from a read error, as the CDR3 has no conserved phenylalanine or tryptophan at its end. V and J are TRBV7-2 and TRBJ1-5; possible D gene TRBD1, 5 bases. Germline-derived CDR1 and CDR2 are SGHTA and FQGNSA. The CDR3 extends over 15 amino acids. Trimming took off 0 bases at V and 5 bases at J, with 11 bases between the two ends. The CDR3 nucleotides read TGTGCCAGCAGCTTAGCGAGGCAGGGCGATCAGCCCCAGCATCTT. It encodes CASSLARQGDQPQHL.